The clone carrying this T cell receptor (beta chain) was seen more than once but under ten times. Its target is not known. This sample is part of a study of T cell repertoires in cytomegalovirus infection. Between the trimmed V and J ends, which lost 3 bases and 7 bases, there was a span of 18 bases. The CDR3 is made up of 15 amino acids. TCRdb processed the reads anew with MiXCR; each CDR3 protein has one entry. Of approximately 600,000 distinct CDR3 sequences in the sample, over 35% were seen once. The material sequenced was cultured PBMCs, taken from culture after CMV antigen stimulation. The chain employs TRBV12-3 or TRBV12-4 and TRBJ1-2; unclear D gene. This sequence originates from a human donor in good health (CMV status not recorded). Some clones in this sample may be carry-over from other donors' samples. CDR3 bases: TGTGCCAGCAGTTTGGAGACTCTCTACGCTGGTGGCTACACCTTC. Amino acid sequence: CASSLETLYAGGYTF.